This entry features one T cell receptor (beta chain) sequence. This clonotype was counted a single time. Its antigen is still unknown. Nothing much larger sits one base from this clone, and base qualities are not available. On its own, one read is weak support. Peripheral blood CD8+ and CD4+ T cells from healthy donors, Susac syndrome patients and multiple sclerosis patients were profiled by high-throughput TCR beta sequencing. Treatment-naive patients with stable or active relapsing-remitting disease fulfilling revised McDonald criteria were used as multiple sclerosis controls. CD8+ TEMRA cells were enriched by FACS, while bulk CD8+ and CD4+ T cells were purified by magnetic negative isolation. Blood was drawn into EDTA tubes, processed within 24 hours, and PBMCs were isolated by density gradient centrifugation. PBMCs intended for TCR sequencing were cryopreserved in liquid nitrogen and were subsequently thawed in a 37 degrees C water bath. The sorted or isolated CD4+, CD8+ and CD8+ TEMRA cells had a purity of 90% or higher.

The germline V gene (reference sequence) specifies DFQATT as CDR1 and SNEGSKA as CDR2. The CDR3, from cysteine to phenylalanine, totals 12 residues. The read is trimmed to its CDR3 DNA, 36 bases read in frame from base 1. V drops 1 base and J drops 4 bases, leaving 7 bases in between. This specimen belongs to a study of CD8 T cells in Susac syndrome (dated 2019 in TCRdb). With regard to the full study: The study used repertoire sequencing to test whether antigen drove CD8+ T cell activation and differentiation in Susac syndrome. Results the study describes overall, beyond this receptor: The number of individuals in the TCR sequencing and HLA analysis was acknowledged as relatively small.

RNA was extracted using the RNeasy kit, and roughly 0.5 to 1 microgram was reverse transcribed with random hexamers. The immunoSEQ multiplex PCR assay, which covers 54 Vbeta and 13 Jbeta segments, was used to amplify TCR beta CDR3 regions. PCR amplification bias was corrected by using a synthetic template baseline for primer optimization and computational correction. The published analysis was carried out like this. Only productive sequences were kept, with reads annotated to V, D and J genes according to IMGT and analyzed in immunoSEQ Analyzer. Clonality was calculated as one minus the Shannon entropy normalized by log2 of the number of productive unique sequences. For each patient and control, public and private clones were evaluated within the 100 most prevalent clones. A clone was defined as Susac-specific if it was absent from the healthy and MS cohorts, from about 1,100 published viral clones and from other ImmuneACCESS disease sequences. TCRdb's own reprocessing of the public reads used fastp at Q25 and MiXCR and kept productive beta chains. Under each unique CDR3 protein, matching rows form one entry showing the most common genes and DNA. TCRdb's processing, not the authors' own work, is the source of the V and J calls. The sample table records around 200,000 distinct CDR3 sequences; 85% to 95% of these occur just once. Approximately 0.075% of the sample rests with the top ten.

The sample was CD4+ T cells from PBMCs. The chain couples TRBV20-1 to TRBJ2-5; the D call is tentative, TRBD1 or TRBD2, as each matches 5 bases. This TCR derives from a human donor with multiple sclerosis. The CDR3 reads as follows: CSARVGGETQYF. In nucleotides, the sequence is TGCAGTGCTAGAGTTGGGGGAGAGACCCAGTACTTC.